This paragraph reports one T cell receptor (beta chain). The antigen is not known. The sample is drawn from a study of identifying expanded T cells in peripheral blood. Study conclusions and caveats: Two-week clone count variance significantly increased as total template count grew.

The germline V gene encodes CDR1 LNHDA and CDR2 SQIVND (reference sequence). The CDR3 extends over 14 amino acids. V lost 6 bases to trimming and J lost 5 bases, with 16 bases between them. TCRdb's copy holds only in-frame clones and misses some; the assay was immunoSEQ multiplex PCR. The table lists approximately 83,000 clones, about 85% of them singletons. Sequenced input: blood. The gene calls are TRBV19 and TRBJ2-5; maybe TRBD2 (6 bases). This clonotype was sampled from a person aged 18 to 75 in good health. The CDR3 spells CASSPTRILETQYF. For the CDR3, the DNA is TGTGCCAGTAGCCCGACTAGGATCTTGGAGACCCAGTACTTC.